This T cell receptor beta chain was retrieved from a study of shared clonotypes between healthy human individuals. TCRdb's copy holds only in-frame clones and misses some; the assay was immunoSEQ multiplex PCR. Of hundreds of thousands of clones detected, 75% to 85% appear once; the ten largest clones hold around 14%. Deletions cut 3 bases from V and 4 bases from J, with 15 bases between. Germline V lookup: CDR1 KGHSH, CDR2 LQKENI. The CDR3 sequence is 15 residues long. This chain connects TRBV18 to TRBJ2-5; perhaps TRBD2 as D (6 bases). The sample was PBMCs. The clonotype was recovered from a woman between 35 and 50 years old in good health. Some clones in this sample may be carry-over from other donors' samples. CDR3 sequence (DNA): TGTGCCAGCTCACCGGATGCGGAGGGTGGAGAGACCCAGTACTTC. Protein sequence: CASSPDAEGGETQYF.